Listed here are 7 T cell receptor beta chains from one sample, sequenced in a study of blood T cell repertoires in COVID-19. The method was immunoSEQ multiplex PCR; TCRdb's version includes in-frame clones alone and lacks a portion of them. The sample carries 290,000 or so clones, approximately 85% recorded once. The sample comprised peripheral blood. These receptors were collected from a man between 45 and 60 years old with active or convalescent COVID-19.

The chain joins TRBV2 to TRBJ1-5, with TRBD1 identical over 8 bases. Per the germline V gene, CDR1 is SNHLY and CDR2 is FYNNEI. V shed 10 bases and J 1 base; nucleotides not matched to a gene: 9. The CDR3 has 15 amino acids. CDR3 loop: CATGRQGRSNQPQHF. The CDR3, as DNA: TGTGCCACCGGTCGACAGGGGAGAAGCAATCAGCCCCAGCATTTT.

The CDR3 DNA reads as TGCAGCGTTGAAGTCTGGACTAGCGGGAGTACCTACGAGCAGTACTTC. This encodes CSVEVWTSGSTYEQYF. The rearrangement links TRBV29-1 to TRBJ2-7; 13 bases match TRBD2. Losses at the gene ends were 1 base for V and 2 bases for J; bases not matched to a gene: 5. In germline, CDR1 is SQVTM, CDR2 ANQGSEA. The CDR3 contains 16 residues.

This sequence joins TRBV27 and TRBJ2-1; the D gene is possibly TRBD2 (6 bases). CDR3 size: 12 residues. V lost 2 bases to trimming and J lost 9 bases, with 8 bases between them. Germline V gene data show CDR1 as MNHEY and CDR2 as SMNVEV (reference sequence). DNA for the CDR3: TGTGCCAGCAGTTTAACGGGGGTTGAGCAGTTCTTC. Translating gives CASSLTGVEQFF.

J is TRBJ2-2 and V is TRBV4-1; D gene ambiguous. Germline lookup yields CDR1 MGHRA and CDR2 YSYEKL. CDR3 length equals 15 residues. The V end was cut by 4 bases, the J end by 3 bases, with 12 bases between. The CDR3 DNA is TGCGCCAGCAGCCCTAGTTCCGGGTACACCGGGGAGCTGTTTTTT. Amino acid sequence: CASSPSSGYTGELFF.

The CDR3 reads CASSPGPLSTDTQYF. The DNA of the CDR3 is TGTGCCAGCAGCCCTGGGCCCCTAAGCACAGATACGCAGTATTTT. The chain couples TRBV5-4 to TRBJ2-3; no firm D call. The CDR3 sequence is 15 residues long. The V gene's germline CDR1 is SGHNT and CDR2 YYREEE (reference sequence). V lost 4 bases and J lost 0, with 12 bases in between.

This chain links TRBV20-1 with TRBJ2-7; D is unresolved. This CDR3 has 11 amino acids. Deletions cut 5 bases from V and 5 bases from J, with 10 bases between. The germline CDR1 and CDR2 sequences are DFQATT and SNEGSKA (reference sequence). In DNA form, the CDR3 reads TGCAGTGCTGCTAGTCGCGACGAGCAGTACTTC. Its translation: CSAASRDEQYF.

V and J are TRBV29-1 and TRBJ2-7, with a possible D match to TRBD1 (6 bases). The CDR3 spans 14 residues. Per the germline V gene, CDR1 is SQVTM and CDR2 is ANQGSEA. Trimming shortened V by 6 bases and J by 7 bases, and 22 bases separated the two germline ends. CDR3 coding DNA: TGCAGCGTCCGTAGGGACACGGGCACGGGGGAGCAGTACTTC. It specifies CSVRRDTGTGEQYF.